The text below deals with one TCR beta chain. Its antigen is not identified. Germline V gene sequence: CDR1 SGHTA, CDR2 FQGNSA. Trimming pared 5 bases from V and 2 bases from J, leaving 8 bases between. CDR3 length: 13 amino acids. Full-length variable regions came from constant-region reverse primers plus semi-nested Nested Universal Primer A PCR. TCRdb passed the 5' RACE reads through MiXCR, listing each CDR3 protein once. The top ten clones hold around 1.9% of a sample with under 60,000 distinct CDR3 sequences, about 28% of them seen once. The study's findings and limits: The TCR gene usage of tumor memory CD4+ T cells clustered together with blood and lymph node memory CD4+ cells and with lymph node naive CD4+ cells.

This clonotype was obtained from a female donor with breast cancer. The genes are TRBV7-2 and TRBJ2-3; D remains ambiguous. Input material: naive CD4+ T cells sorted from blood. The subset here: naive CD4+ T cells, CD4+CD45RA+CD25-. Here the CDR3 DNA reads TGTGCCAGCAGCCTATGGACCACAGATACGCAGTATTTT. It encodes CASSLWTTDTQYF.